This T cell receptor beta chain stems from a study of STAT5B mutations in CD4+ large granular lymphocyte leukemia. This table comes from immunoSEQ multiplex PCR, and its TCRdb copy is limited to in-frame clones, with some not included. The data contain over 25,000 clones, more than 65% of them singletons. Germline-derived CDR1 and CDR2 are SGHTA and FQGNSA. The V end lost 2 bases, the J end lost 0 bases, and 5 bases lay between the germline ends. The CDR3 has 14 residues. This clonotype originated in a human donor in good health. The chain links TRBV7-2 to TRBJ1-3; no clear D. The sequenced material came from CD4+ T cells from blood buffy coats. CDR3 coding DNA: TGTGCCAGCAGCTTACAAGCCTCTGGAAACACCATATATTTT. This translates into CASSLQASGNTIYF.